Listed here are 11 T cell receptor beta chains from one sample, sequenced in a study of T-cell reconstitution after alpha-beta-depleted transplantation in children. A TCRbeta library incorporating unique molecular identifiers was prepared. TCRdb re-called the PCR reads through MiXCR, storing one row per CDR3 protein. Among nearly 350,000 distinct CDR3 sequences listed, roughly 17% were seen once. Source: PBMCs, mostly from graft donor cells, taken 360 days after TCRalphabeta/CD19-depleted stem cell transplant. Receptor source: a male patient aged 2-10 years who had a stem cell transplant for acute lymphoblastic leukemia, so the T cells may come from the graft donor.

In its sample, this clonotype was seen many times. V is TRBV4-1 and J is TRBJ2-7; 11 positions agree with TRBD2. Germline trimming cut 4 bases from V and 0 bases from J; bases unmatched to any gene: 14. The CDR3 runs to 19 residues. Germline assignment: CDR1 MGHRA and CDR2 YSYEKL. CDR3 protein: CASSPRQGTSGTPSYEQYF. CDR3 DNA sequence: TGCGCCAGCAGCCCACGGCAGGGGACTAGCGGAACCCCCTCCTACGAGCAGTACTTC.

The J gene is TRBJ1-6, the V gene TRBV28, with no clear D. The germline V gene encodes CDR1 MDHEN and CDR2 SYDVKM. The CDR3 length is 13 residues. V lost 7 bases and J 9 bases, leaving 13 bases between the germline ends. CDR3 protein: CASKMLVGSPLHF. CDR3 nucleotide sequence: TGTGCCAGCAAAATGTTGGTGGGTTCACCCCTCCACTTT.

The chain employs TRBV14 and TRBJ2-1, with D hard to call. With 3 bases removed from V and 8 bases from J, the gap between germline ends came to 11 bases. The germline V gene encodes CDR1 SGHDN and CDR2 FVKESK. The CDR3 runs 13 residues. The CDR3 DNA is TGTGCCAGCAGCCAGGCGCCCCGAGATGAGCAGTTCTTC. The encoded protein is CASSQAPRDEQFF.

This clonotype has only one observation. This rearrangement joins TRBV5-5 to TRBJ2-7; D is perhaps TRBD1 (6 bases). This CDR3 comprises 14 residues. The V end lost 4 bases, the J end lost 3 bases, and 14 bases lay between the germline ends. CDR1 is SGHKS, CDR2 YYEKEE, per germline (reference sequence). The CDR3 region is CASSPPDRIYEQYF. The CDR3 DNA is TGTGCCAGCAGCCCCCCCGACAGGATCTACGAGCAGTACTTC. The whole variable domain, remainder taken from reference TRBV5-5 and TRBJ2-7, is DAGVTQSPTHLIKTRGQQVTLRCSPISGHKSVSWYQQVLGQGPQFIFQYYEKEERGRGNFPDRFSARQFPNYSSELNVNALLLGDSALYLCASSPPDRIYEQYFGPGTRLTVT.

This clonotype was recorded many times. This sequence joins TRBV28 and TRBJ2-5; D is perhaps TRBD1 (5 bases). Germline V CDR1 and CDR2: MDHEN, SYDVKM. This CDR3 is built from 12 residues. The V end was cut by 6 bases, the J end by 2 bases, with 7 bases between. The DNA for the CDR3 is TGTGCCAGCAGAGCAGGGCAAGAGACCCAGTACTTC. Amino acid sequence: CASRAGQETQYF.

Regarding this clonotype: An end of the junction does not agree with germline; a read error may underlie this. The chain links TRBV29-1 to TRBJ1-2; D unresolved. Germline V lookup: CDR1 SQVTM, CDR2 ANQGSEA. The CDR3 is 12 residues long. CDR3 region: CSVDWSDYGYNF. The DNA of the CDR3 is TGCAGCGTGGATTGGAGTGACTATGGCTACAACTTC.

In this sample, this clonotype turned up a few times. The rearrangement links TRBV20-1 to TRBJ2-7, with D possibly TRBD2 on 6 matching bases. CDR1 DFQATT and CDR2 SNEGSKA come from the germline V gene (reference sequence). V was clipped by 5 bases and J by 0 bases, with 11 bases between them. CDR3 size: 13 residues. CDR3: CSAYRDSSYEQYF. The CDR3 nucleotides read TGCAGTGCTTACCGGGACTCCTCCTACGAGCAGTACTTC.

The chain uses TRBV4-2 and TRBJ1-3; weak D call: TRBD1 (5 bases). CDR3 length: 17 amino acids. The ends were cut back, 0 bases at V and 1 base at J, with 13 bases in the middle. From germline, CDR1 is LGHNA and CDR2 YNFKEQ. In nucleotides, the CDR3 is TGTGCCAGCAGCCAAGAGGCCGCAGGGCGTTCTGGAAACACCATATATTTT. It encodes CASSQEAAGRSGNTIYF.

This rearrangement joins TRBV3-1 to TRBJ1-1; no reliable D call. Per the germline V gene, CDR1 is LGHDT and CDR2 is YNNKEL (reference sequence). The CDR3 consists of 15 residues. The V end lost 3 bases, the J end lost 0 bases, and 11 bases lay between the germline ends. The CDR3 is CASSHDKPLNTEAFF. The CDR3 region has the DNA TGTGCCAGCAGCCATGACAAACCTCTGAACACTGAAGCTTTCTTT.

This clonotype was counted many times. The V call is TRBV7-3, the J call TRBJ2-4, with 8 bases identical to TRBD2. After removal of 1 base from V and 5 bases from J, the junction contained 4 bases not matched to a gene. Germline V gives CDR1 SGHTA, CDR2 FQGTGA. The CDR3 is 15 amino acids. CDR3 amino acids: CASSLNGAGENIQYF. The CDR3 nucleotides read TGTGCCAGCAGCTTAAATGGAGCGGGAGAAAACATTCAGTACTTC.

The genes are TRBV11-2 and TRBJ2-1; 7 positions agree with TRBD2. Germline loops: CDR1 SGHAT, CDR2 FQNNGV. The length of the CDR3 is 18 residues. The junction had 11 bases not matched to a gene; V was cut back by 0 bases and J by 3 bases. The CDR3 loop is CASSLDRGAGRHYNEQFF. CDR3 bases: TGTGCCAGCAGCTTAGATAGGGGCGCCGGGAGGCACTACAATGAGCAGTTCTTC.